This entry describes one TCR beta chain. Its target is unknown. The data belong to a study of shared clonotypes between healthy human individuals. Sequencing was performed with immunoSEQ multiplex PCR; in TCRdb, only in-frame clones are kept and a portion is missing. The sample includes some 1.5 million clones, 95% to 99% of them seen just once. In germline, CDR1 is MNHNY, CDR2 SVGAGI (reference sequence). V was pared by 8 bases and J by 8 bases, with 12 bases between. The CDR3 spans 11 residues. Study-wide points: A generally larger estimated richness was seen in naive subsets than in memory subsets.

Everyone who donated was a Caucasian adult who lived in Nashville, Tennessee. Sequencing was performed on naive CD4+ T cells sorted from blood. Subset meaning: CD45RA+ positively selected. The chain has TRBV6-6 and TRBJ1-1; D might be TRBD1 (5 bases). The source is a man aged 25-45 years in good health. The CDR3 DNA reads as TGTGCCAGCTGCGGGGCAGGGGAAGCTTTCTTT. Translated: CASCGAGEAFF.